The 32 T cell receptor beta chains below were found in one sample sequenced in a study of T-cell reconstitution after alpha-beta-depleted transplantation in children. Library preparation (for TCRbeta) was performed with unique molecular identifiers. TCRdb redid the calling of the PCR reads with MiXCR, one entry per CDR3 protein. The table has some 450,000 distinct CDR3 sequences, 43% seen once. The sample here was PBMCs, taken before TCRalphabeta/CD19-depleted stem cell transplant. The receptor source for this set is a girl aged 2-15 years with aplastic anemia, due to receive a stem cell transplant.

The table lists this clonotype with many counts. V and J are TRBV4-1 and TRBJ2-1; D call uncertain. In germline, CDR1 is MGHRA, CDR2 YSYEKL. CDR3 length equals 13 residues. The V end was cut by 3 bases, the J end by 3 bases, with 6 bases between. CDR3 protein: CASSHLDYNEQFF. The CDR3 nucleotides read TGCGCCAGCAGCCACCTCGACTACAATGAGCAGTTCTTC.

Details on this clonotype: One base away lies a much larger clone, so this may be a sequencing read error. In nucleotides, the CDR3 is TGTGCCAGCAGTTTGCTGGGAGGCAGGCATGGCTACACCTTC. Translated: CASSLLGGRHGYTF. The genes are TRBV12-3 or TRBV12-4 and TRBJ1-2; D remains unclear. The CDR3 runs 14 residues. Deletions cut 3 bases from V and 6 bases from J, with 14 bases between.

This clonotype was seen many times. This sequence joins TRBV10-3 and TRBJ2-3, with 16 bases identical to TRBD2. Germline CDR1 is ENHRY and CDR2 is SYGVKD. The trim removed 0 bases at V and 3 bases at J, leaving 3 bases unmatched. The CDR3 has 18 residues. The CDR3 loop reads CAISESGTSGRATDTQYF. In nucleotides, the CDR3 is TGTGCCATCAGTGAGTCCGGGACTAGCGGGAGGGCGACAGATACGCAGTATTTT.

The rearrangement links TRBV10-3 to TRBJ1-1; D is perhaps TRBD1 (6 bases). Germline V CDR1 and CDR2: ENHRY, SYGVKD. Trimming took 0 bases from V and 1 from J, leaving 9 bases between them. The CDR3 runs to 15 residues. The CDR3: CAISESDRQNTEAFF. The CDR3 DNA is TGTGCCATCAGTGAGTCAGACAGGCAGAACACTGAAGCTTTCTTT.

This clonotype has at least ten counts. The CDR3 reads CSWASTSDSYEQYF. CDR3 nucleotides: TGCAGTTGGGCGTCGACTAGCGATTCCTACGAGCAGTACTTC. The J gene is TRBJ2-7, the V gene TRBV20-1, with 8 nucleotides matching TRBD2. Germline V gene lookup returns CDR1 DFQATT and CDR2 SNEGSKA (reference sequence). The length of the CDR3 is 14 residues. The V and J ends lost 8 bases and 1 base, in that order; junction bases with no gene match: 10.

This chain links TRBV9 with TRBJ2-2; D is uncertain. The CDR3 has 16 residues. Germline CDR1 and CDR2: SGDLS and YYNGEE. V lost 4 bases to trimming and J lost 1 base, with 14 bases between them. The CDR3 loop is CASSPRLTMNTGELFF. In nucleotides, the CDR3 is TGTGCCAGCAGCCCCCGACTGACGATGAACACCGGGGAGCTGTTTTTT.

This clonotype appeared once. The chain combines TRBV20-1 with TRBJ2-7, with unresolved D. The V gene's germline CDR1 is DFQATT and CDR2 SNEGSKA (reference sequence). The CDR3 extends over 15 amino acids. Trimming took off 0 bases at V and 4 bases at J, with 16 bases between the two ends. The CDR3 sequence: CSAREEVWGLYEQYF. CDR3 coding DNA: TGCAGTGCTAGAGAAGAGGTCTGGGGTCTGTACGAGCAGTACTTC.

As DNA, the CDR3 is TGCAGTGCCCGGGACAGGGGTTTCGGAGAGACCCAGTACTTC. Translating it yields CSARDRGFGETQYF. The chain uses TRBV20-1 and TRBJ2-5; 10 nucleotides align to TRBD1. Germline V CDR1 and CDR2: DFQATT, SNEGSKA (reference sequence). Losses at the gene ends were 6 bases for V and 4 bases for J; bases not matched to a gene: 8. CDR3 length: 14 residues.

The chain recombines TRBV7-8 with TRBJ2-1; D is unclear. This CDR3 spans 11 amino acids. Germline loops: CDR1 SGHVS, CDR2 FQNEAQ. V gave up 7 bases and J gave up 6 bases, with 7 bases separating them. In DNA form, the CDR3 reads TGTGCCAGCACCCGCCTCAATGAGCAGTTCTTC. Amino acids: CASTRLNEQFF.

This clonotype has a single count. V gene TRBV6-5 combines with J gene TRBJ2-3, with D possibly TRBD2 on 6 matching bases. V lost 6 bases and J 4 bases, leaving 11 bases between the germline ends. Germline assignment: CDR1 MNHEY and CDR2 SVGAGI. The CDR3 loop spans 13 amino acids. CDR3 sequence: CASSRGKPDTQYF. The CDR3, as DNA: TGTGCCAGCAGCCGCGGGAAGCCAGATACGCAGTATTTT.

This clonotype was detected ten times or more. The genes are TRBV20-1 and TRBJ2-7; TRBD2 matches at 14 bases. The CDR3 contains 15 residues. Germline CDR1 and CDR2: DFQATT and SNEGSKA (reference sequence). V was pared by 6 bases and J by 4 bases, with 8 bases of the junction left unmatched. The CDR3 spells CSAAGTSGRGYEQYF. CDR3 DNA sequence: TGCAGTGCAGCCGGGACTAGCGGGAGAGGGTACGAGCAGTACTTC.

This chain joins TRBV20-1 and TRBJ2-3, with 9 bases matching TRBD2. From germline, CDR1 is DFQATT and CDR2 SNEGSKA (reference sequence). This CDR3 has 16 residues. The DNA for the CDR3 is TGCATTGCGTTCGACCAAGGGCTAGCGGGAATAGATACGCAGTATTTT. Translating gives CIAFDQGLAGIDTQYF.

The chain's CDR3 is CASSHATGTGGSGYGYTF. The CDR3 DNA follows: TGTGCCAGCAGCCATGCTACCGGGACAGGGGGCTCTGGCTATGGCTACACCTTC. The chain carries TRBV3-1 and TRBJ1-2; 12 bases match TRBD1. CDR3 length equals 18 residues. The germline V gene has CDR1 LGHDT and CDR2 YNNKEL (reference sequence). V lost 3 bases to trimming and J lost 4 bases; unmatched junction nucleotides: 12.

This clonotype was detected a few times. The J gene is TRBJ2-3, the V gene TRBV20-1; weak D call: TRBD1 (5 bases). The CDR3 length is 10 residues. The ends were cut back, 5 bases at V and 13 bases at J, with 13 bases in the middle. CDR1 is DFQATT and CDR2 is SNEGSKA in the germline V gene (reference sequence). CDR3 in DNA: TGCAGTGCTGGGGCCGCTAGAGAGTATTTT. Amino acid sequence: CSAGAAREYF.

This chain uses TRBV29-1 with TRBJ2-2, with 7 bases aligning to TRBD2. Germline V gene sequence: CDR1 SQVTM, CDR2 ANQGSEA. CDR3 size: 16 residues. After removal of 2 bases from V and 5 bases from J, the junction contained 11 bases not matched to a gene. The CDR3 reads CSVESRWEGWTGELFF. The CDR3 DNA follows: TGCAGCGTTGAATCACGGTGGGAGGGGTGGACCGGGGAGCTGTTTTTT.

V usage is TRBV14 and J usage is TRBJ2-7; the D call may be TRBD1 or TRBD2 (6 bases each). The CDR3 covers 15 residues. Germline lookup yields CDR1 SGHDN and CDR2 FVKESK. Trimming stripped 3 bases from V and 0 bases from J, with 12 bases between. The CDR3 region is CASSQPGASSYEQYF. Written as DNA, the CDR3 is TGTGCCAGCAGCCAGCCGGGGGCCTCCTCCTACGAGCAGTACTTC.

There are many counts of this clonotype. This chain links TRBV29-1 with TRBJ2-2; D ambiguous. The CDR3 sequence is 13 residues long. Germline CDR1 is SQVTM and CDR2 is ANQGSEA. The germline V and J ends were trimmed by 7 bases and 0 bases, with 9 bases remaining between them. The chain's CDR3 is CSGGIPNTGELFF. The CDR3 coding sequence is TGCAGCGGGGGAATCCCGAACACCGGGGAGCTGTTTTTT.

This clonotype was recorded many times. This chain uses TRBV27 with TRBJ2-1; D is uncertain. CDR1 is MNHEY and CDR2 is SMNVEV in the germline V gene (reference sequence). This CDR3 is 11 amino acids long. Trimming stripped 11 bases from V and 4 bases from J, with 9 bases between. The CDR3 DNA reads TGTGCCGTGGGTCAGTACAATGAGCAGTTCTTC. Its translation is CAVGQYNEQFF.

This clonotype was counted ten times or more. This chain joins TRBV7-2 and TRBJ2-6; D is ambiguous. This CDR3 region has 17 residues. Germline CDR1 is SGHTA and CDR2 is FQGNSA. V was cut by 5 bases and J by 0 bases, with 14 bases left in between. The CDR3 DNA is TGTGCCAGCAGCCCCCCAGGATGGAGCTCTGGGGCCAACGTCCTGACTTTC. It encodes CASSPPGWSSGANVLTF.

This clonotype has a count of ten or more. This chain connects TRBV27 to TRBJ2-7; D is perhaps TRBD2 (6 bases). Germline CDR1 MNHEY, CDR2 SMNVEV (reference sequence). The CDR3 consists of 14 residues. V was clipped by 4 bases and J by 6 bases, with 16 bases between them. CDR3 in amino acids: CASSSGGALAEQYF. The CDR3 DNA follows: TGTGCCAGCAGTTCCGGGGGAGCGCTTGCCGAGCAGTACTTC.

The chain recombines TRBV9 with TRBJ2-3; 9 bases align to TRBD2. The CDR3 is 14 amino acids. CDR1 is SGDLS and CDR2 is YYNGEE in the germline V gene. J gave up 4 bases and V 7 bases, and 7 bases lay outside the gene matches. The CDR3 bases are TGTGCCAGCGGGGGCGGGAGGGCACCAGATACGCAGTATTTT. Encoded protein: CASGGGRAPDTQYF.

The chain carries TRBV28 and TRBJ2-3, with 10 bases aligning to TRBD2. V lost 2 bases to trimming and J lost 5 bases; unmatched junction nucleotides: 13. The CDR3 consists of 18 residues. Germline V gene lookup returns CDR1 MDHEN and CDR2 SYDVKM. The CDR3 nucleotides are TGTGCCAGCAGTTTAGGAGCAGCGGGGGGGCGTCATGAAGATACGCAGTATTTT. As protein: CASSLGAAGGRHEDTQYF.

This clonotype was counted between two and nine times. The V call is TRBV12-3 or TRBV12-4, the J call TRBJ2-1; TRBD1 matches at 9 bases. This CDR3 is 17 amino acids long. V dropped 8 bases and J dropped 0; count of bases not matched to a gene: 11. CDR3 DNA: TGTGCCAGCGGGGGACAGGGTTCGACGTACTCCTACAATGAGCAGTTCTTC. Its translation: CASGGQGSTYSYNEQFF.

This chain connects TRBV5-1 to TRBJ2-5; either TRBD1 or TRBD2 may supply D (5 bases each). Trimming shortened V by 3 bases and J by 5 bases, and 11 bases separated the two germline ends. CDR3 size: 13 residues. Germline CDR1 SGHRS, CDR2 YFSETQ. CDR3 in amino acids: CASSSGDGETQYF. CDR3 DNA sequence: TGCGCCAGCAGCTCCGGGGACGGGGAGACCCAGTACTTC.

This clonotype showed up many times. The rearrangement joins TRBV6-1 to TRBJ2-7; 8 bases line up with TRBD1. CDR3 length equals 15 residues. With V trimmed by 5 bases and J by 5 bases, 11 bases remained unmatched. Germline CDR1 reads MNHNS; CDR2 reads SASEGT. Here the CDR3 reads CASSQTGALGDEQYF. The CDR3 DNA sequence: TGTGCCAGCAGTCAGACAGGGGCCCTTGGCGACGAGCAGTACTTC.

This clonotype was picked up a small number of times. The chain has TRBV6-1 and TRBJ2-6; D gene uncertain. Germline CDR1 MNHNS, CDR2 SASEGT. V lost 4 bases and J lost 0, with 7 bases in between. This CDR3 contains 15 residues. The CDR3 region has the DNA TGTGCCAGCAGTGTCCTTAGCTCTGGGGCCAACGTCCTGACTTTC. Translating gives CASSVLSSGANVLTF.

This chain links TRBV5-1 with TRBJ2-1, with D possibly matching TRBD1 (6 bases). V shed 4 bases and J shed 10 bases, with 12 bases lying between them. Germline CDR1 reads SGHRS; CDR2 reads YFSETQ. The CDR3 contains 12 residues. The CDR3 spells CASSIGTSEQFF. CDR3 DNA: TGCGCCAGCAGCATAGGGACATCGGAGCAGTTCTTC.

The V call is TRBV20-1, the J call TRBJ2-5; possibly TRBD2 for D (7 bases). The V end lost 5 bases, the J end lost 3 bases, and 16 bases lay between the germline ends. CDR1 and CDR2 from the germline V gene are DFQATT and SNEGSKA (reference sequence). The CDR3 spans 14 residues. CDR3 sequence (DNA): TGCAGTGCTGACCGGGGGGCTGTTGAAGAGACCCAGTACTTC. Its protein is CSADRGAVEETQYF.

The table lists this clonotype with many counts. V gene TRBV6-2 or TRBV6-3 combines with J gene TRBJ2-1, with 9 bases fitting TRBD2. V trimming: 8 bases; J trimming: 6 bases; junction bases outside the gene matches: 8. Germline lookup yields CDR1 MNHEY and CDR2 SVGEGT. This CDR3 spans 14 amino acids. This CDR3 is CASGGLAIGNEQFF. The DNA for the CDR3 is TGTGCCAGCGGCGGACTAGCGATTGGCAATGAGCAGTTCTTC.

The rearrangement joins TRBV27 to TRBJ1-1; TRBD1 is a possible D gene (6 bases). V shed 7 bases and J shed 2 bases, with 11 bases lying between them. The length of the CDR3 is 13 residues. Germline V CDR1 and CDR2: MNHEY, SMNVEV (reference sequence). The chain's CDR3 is CASKWTENTEAFF. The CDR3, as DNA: TGTGCCAGCAAATGGACAGAAAACACTGAAGCTTTCTTT.

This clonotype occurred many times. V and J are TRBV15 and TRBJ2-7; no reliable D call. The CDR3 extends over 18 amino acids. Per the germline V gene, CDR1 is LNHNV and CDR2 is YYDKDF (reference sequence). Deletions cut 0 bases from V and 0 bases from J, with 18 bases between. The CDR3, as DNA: TGTGCCACCAGCAGAGATCCGGCAGTTTTCGATTCCTCCTACGAGCAGTACTTC. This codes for CATSRDPAVFDSSYEQYF.

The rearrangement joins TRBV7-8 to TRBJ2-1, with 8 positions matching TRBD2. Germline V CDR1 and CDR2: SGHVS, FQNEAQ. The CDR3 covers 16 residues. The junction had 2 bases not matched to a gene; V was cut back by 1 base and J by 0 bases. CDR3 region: CASSLGGLDSYNEQFF. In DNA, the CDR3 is TGTGCCAGCAGCTTAGGGGGACTAGACTCCTACAATGAGCAGTTCTTC.